These 20 T cell receptor beta chains were all obtained from the same sample, sequenced in a study of tumour-infiltrating T cells in Burkitt lymphoma. Data came from immunoSEQ multiplex PCR; TCRdb stores just in-frame clones and leaves some out. This table holds 11,000 to 15,000 clones, approximately 29% found once. Sample: tumor tissue. These TCRs come from a human donor with diffuse large B-cell lymphoma.

The V call is TRBV5-1, the J call TRBJ2-1, with 10 bases aligning to TRBD1. V dropped 3 bases and J dropped 5; count of bases not matched to a gene: 2. This CDR3 has 14 residues. Looked up from germline, CDR1 is SGHRS and CDR2 is YFSETQ. CDR3 DNA: TGCGCCAGCAGCTCCGGGACAGGGGACAATGAGCAGTTCTTC. It codes for CASSSGTGDNEQFF.

The chain employs TRBV30 and TRBJ1-1, with D uncertain. Trimming removed 4 bases at V and 1 base at J, with 10 bases between. Germline CDR1 is GTSNPN and CDR2 is SVGIG (reference sequence). The CDR3 spans 13 residues. The CDR3 DNA sequence: TGTGCCTGGAACGCCGGACGGAACACTGAAGCTTTCTTT. Its protein product is CAWNAGRNTEAFF.

The V call is TRBV5-6, the J call TRBJ1-2, with D perhaps TRBD1 (5 bases). This CDR3 comprises 17 residues. V was cut by 4 bases and J by 2 bases, with 21 bases left in between. Per the germline V gene, CDR1 is SGHDT and CDR2 is YYEEEE. The CDR3 sequence is CASSPRYRQTNNYGYTF. DNA for the CDR3: TGTGCCAGCAGCCCTAGATACCGACAGACGAACAACTATGGCTACACCTTC.

This clone was recorded a few times. Other DNA variants within this sample encode the same CDR3. The J gene is TRBJ1-1, the V gene TRBV5-6; no definite D call. Germline V CDR1 and CDR2: SGHDT, YYEEEE. Deletions cut 4 bases from V and 0 bases from J, with 7 bases between. The CDR3 loop spans 13 amino acids. For the CDR3, the DNA is TGTGCCAGCAGCGCGACGGTGAACACTGAAGCTTTCTTT. Protein sequence: CASSATVNTEAFF. The variable domain in full, with the rest retrieved from reference TRBV5-6 and TRBJ1-1, is DAGVTQSPTHLIKTRGQQVTLRCSPKSGHDTVSWYQQALGQGPQFIFQYYEEEERQRGNFPDRFSGHQFPNYSSELNVNALLLGDSALYLCASSATVNTEAFFGQGTRLTVV.

This clone was seen a handful of times. The chain recombines TRBV5-6 with TRBJ1-3; tentatively, D is TRBD1 (6 bases). The CDR3 is made up of 15 amino acids. Per the germline V gene, CDR1 is SGHDT and CDR2 is YYEEEE. Trimming took off 1 base at V and 4 bases at J, with 12 bases between the two ends. CDR3 region: CASSLYQGRGNTIYF. CDR3 coding DNA: TGTGCCAGCAGCTTGTATCAGGGGCGAGGAAACACCATATATTTT. Full variable domain (remainder filled in from reference TRBV5-6 and TRBJ1-3): DAGVTQSPTHLIKTRGQQVTLRCSPKSGHDTVSWYQQALGQGPQFIFQYYEEEERQRGNFPDRFSGHQFPNYSSELNVNALLLGDSALYLCASSLYQGRGNTIYFGEGSWLTVV.

Sample share makes this clone medium-sized. The chain uses TRBV21-1 and TRBJ2-7; the DNA was not compared with TRBD1, the D call given in the table. TRBV21-1 is listed as a pseudogene. The CDR3 has 16 residues. The CDR3 loop reads CASSKVGQDLSYEQYF. CDR3 nucleotides: TGTGCCAGCAGCAAAGTTGGGCAAGACCTCTCCTACGAGCAGTACTTC.

This clone was found a few times. The rearrangement links TRBV7-8 to TRBJ2-7; 12 bases line up with TRBD1. The V gene's germline CDR1 is SGHVS and CDR2 FQNEAQ. Trimming removed 5 bases from V and 7 bases from J; junction bases left unmatched: 15. The CDR3 has 17 residues. The CDR3, as DNA: TGTGCCAGCAGCCAACTAGAGGGGGACAGGGGGCTAAGGGAGCAGTACTTC. It encodes CASSQLEGDRGLREQYF.

The rearrangement uses TRBV7-9 and TRBJ1-3; D remains unclear. Germline CDR1 reads SEHNR; CDR2 reads FQNEAQ (reference sequence). V was shortened by 5 bases and J by 2 bases, with 13 bases between the two germline ends. CDR3 size: 15 residues. The CDR3 DNA reads as TGTGCCAGCAGCCCGGCTTTACCCACTGGAAACACCATATATTTT. Translated: CASSPALPTGNTIYF.

This clone is labeled as medium-sized. V is TRBV9 and J is TRBJ1-4, with unresolved D. Germline CDR1 is SGDLS and CDR2 is YYNGEE. The V end was cut by 0 bases, the J end by 7 bases, with 10 bases between. This CDR3 spans 14 amino acids. The CDR3 is CASSVGGLSEKLFF. The CDR3, as DNA: TGTGCCAGCAGCGTAGGTGGATTGAGTGAAAAACTGTTTTTT.

This clone occurred a few times. The V gene is TRBV14, the J gene TRBJ1-1, with D hard to call. CDR3 length equals 15 residues. Germline loops: CDR1 SGHDN, CDR2 FVKESK. Trimming removed 0 bases at V and 0 bases at J, with 8 bases between. The CDR3 loop is CASSQDWAMNTEAFF. CDR3 sequence (DNA): TGTGCCAGCAGCCAAGATTGGGCAATGAACACTGAAGCTTTCTTT.

The rearrangement uses TRBV30 and TRBJ1-4; D is unclear. This CDR3 is built from 13 residues. The V and J ends lost 1 base and 4 bases respectively, with 7 bases between them. Germline V lookup: CDR1 GTSNPN, CDR2 SVGIG (reference sequence). CDR3 nucleotides: TGTGCCTGGAGTGCCGGCATTAATGAAAAACTGTTTTTT. Its translation: CAWSAGINEKLFF. Using reference TRBV30 and TRBJ1-4 for the parts outside the CDR3, the full variable domain is SQTIHQWPATLVQPVGSPLSLECTVEGTSNPNLYWYRQAAGRGLQLLFYSVGIGQISSEVPQNLSASRPQDRQFILSSKKLLLSDSGFYLCAWSAGINEKLFFGSGTQLSVL.

The rearrangement links TRBV19 to TRBJ2-3; D assignment may be TRBD1 or TRBD2 (5 bases each). Germline V gene data show CDR1 as LNHDA and CDR2 as SQIVND (reference sequence). This CDR3 is 14 amino acids long. With 4 bases removed from V and 3 bases from J, the gap between germline ends came to 11 bases. CDR3 nucleotide sequence: TGTGCCAGTAGTACCTGGGACGTAACAGATACGCAGTATTTT. Amino acids: CASSTWDVTDTQYF.

The chain couples TRBV7-2 to TRBJ2-7, with 8 bases matching TRBD1. CDR1 is SGHTA, CDR2 FQGNSA, per germline. V shed 5 bases and J 1 base; nucleotides not matched to a gene: 10. This CDR3 spans 16 amino acids. Written as DNA, the CDR3 is TGTGCCAGCAGCCGAAAAGGACAGGGTCGATCCTACGAGCAGTACTTC. It yields the protein CASSRKGQGRSYEQYF.

The rearrangement joins TRBV5-4 to TRBJ1-2; the match to TRBD1 covers 10 bases. The germline CDR1 and CDR2 sequences are SGHNT and YYREEE (reference sequence). The ends lost 4 bases at V and 3 bases at J; junction bases unmatched: 3. CDR3 size: 14 residues. The CDR3 nucleotides are TGTGCCAGCAGCCCCGGGACAGGGGACTATGGCTACACCTTC. It encodes CASSPGTGDYGYTF.

The V gene is TRBV18, the J gene TRBJ1-5, with TRBD1 matching 11 bases. Trimming cost V 5 bases and J 2 bases; bases outside gene matches: 11. This CDR3 region has 18 residues. CDR1 KGHSH and CDR2 LQKENI come from the germline V gene. CDR3 nucleotides: TGTGCCAGCTCAAAAAACGCTCCGGGACAGGGGGGCAATCAGCCCCAGCATTTT. Its protein product is CASSKNAPGQGGNQPQHF.

This clone was detected only a few times. This rearrangement joins TRBV9 to TRBJ1-4, with 7 bases matching TRBD1. Trimming at V came to 4 bases and at J to 7 bases, leaving 16 bases not matched to a gene. The CDR3 extends over 17 amino acids. From germline, CDR1 is SGDLS and CDR2 YYNGEE. The CDR3 bases are TGTGCCAGCAGCCCATTCCAGGGGGTGTTTAATAGTGAAAAACTGTTTTTT. Translation gives CASSPFQGVFNSEKLFF. Variable domain in full (rest from reference TRBV9 and TRBJ1-4): DSGVTQTPKHLITATGQRVTLRCSPRSGDLSVYWYQQSLDQGLQFLIQYYNGEERAKGNILERFSAQQFPDLHSELNLSSLELGDSALYFCASSPFQGVFNSEKLFFGSGTQLSVL.

The chain links TRBV6-5 to TRBJ1-5; D gene uncertain. V dropped 0 bases and J dropped 2 bases, with 8 bases sitting between them. Looked up from germline, CDR1 is MNHEY and CDR2 is SVGAGI. The CDR3 is 15 amino acids. DNA for the CDR3: TGTGCCAGCAGTTACTCGAAGGGTGGCAATCAGCCCCAGCATTTT. Its protein is CASSYSKGGNQPQHF.

By share of the sample, this clone is medium-sized. This chain connects TRBV10-1 to TRBJ2-3; D possibly uses TRBD1 or TRBD2 (6 bases each). The germline V gene encodes CDR1 WNHNN and CDR2 SYGVQD (reference sequence). This CDR3 spans 15 amino acids. Trimming cost V 6 bases and J 4 bases, with 17 bases left between them. CDR3 coding DNA: TGCGCCAGCAGCGAGCGGGCCAGGGGCGCAGATACGCAGTATTTT. It is translated as CASSERARGADTQYF.

This clone ranks as medium-sized. The chain has TRBV6-5 and TRBJ1-1; maybe TRBD1 (6 bases). Germline CDR1 reads MNHEY; CDR2 reads SVGAGI. This CDR3 contains 13 residues. Trimming cost V 6 bases and J 7 bases, with 15 bases left between them. Here the CDR3 reads CASSLTGTLEAFF. CDR3 in DNA: TGTGCCAGCAGCTTAACTGGGACACTTGAAGCTTTCTTT.

The J gene is TRBJ1-4, the V gene TRBV5-4, with 7 bases identical to TRBD1. J gave up 8 bases and V 6 bases, and 10 bases lay outside the gene matches. Germline V gene lookup returns CDR1 SGHNT and CDR2 YYREEE (reference sequence). The CDR3 spans 14 residues. CDR3 sequence reads: CASTNRGGIEKLFF. The CDR3 nucleotides read TGTGCCAGCACCAACAGGGGAGGGATAGAAAAACTGTTTTTT.